The subject of this entry is one TCR beta chain. Its antigen remains unknown. The data derive from a study of shared clonotypes between healthy human individuals. Study-wide points: Roughly 5% was the fraction of naive CD4 clonotypes found shared across several donors. The generation probabilities recorded for non-shared clonotypes fell below those of clonotypes shared by all four donors. Across subsets, estimated richness was generally greater for naive than for memory populations.

Healthy and HIV-negative, the adult donors had no recent acute infections or vaccinations. CDR1 is ENHRY and CDR2 is SYGVKD in the germline V gene. V lost 7 bases and J lost 0, with 10 bases in between. The CDR3 runs to 14 residues. Clones were read by immunoSEQ multiplex PCR, and TCRdb kept only the in-frame ones, dropping some. Found here are millions of clones, around nine tenths of them singletons; the top ten hold about 0.13%. The sequence was obtained from a man younger than 30 in good health. The sample comprised naive CD4+ T cells sorted from blood. The subset denotes: CD45RA+ positively selected. The chain has TRBV10-3 and TRBJ1-3; tentatively, D is TRBD1 (6 bases). The DNA of the CDR3 is TGTGCCATCACCCAGGGGCCCTCTGGAAACACCATATATTTT. Protein: CAITQGPSGNTIYF.